The clone carrying this TCR beta chain was seen a single time. Repertoires were generated with immunoSEQ multiplex PCR, while TCRdb's copy carries only in-frame clones and drops some. Of about 70,000 clones in the sample, around 90% were seen once. The record originates from a study of blood T cell repertoires in COVID-19. CDR1 and CDR2 (germline): MNHNS, SASEGT. The CDR3 totals 14 residues. V lost 0 bases and J lost 2, with 8 bases in between. This chain links TRBV6-1 with TRBJ2-7; D not resolved. The material sequenced was peripheral blood. The TCR originated in a human donor in a cohort sampled during active COVID-19. The CDR3 region has the DNA TGTGCCAGCAGTGAAGCGCTAAATACCTACGAGCAGTACGTC. It translates to CASSEALNTYEQYV.